The entry below gives a single T cell receptor (beta chain) sequence along with its context. Antigen: not known. These data come from a study of T cell repertoires in cytomegalovirus infection. TCRdb processed the reads anew with MiXCR; each CDR3 protein has one entry. There are approximately 470,000 distinct CDR3 sequences in the sample; under 45% occur only once, and around 45% lies in the top ten. Germline CDR1 is DFQATT and CDR2 is SNEGSKA (reference sequence). The V and J ends lost 1 base and 0 bases respectively, with 7 bases between them. The CDR3 totals 14 residues. The sequence was obtained from a human donor in good health (CMV status not recorded). Some clones in this sample may be carry-over from other donors' samples. The chain recombines TRBV20-1 with TRBJ2-4; possibly TRBD1 or TRBD2 for D (6 bases each). This material consisted of cultured PBMCs, taken from culture after CMV antigen stimulation. The DNA for the CDR3 is TGCAGTGCTAGAGCGGGGGCAGCCAAAAACATTCAGTACTTC. Translation gives CSARAGAAKNIQYF.